This T cell receptor beta chain came from a study of post-analysis software for immune sequencing data. Study-level background: There were relapsing-remitting, secondary progressive and progressive-relapsing multiple sclerosis among the disease courses included. Study-wide points: About five TRBV segments occurring more often in patients than controls included TRBV5-6, TRBV5-1 and TRBV20-1.

Sequencing libraries made from TCR beta cDNA carried unique molecular identifiers. When about 0.85 to 11 million T cells were used, they gave 500,000 or so cDNA molecules. From the PCR reads, TCRdb called clonotypes with MiXCR, one entry per CDR3 protein. Of some 190,000 distinct CDR3 sequences in the sample, 25% to 30% were seen once. V gave up 3 bases and J gave up 5 bases, with 14 bases separating them. CDR3 size: 14 residues. The germline V gene encodes CDR1 SGHRS and CDR2 YFSETQ. Remarks on this clonotype: The antigen remains unidentified.

This receptor was taken from a girl aged 2-17 years with multiple sclerosis. The gene calls are TRBV5-1 and TRBJ1-1; the D is unclear. The specimen sequenced was blood. The CDR3 region is CASSSEHPWTEAFF. DNA for the CDR3: TGCGCCAGCAGCTCGGAGCACCCATGGACTGAAGCTTTCTTT.